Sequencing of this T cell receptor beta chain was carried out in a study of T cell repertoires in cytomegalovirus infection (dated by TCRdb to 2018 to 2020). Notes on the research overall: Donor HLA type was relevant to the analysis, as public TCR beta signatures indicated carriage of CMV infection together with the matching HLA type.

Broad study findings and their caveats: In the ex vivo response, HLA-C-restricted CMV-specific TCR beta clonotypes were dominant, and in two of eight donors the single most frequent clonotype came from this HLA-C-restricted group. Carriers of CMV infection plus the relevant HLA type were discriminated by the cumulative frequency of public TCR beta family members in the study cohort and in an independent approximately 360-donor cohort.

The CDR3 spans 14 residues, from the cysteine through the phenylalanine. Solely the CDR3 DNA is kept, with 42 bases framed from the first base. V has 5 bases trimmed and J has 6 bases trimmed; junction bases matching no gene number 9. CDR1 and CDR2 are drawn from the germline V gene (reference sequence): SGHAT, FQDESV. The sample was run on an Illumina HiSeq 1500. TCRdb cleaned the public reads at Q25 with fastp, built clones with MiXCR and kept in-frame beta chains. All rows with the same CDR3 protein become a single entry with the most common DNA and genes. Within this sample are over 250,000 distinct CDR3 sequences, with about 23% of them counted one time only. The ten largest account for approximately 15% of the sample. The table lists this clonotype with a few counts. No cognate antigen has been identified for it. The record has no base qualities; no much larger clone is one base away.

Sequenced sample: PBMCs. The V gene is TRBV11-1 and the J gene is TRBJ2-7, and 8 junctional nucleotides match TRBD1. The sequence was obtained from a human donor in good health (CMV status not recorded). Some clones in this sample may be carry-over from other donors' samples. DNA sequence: TGTGCCAGCAGCCCACGGACAGGGAGGCTCGAGCAGTACTTC. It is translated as CASSPRTGRLEQYF.